One TCR beta chain is described in this entry. The antigen remains undetermined. This record belongs to a study of cytomegalovirus exposure and HLA in healthy donors. On the study more broadly: A prior analysis found 117 million unique TCR beta sequences from 150 million to 200 million T cells. Genotyping showed 81% of roughly 400 donors falling in the Caucasian-associated ancestry cluster.

Study-wide results and caveats: Upon later analysis, HLA-associated TCR beta chains proved more clonally expanded than other, equally common chains. Another analysis was done later, and it associated approximately 18,000 TCR beta sequences with HLA alleles at 0.05 false discovery rate.

The primer mix had 60 Vbeta and 13 Jbeta primers. The method was immunoSEQ multiplex PCR; TCRdb's version includes in-frame clones alone and lacks a portion of them. This table holds about 200,000 clones, around 88% found once. The sequence derives from a woman aged 25 to 45 in good health and CMV-seronegative. The sequencing input was PBMCs.

For the CDR3, the DNA is TGCAGCGTAAGCGGGGGATACAGGGAGCAGTTCTTC. It codes for CSVSGGYREQFF. The rearrangement links TRBV29-1 to TRBJ2-1; 8 bases match TRBD2. The CDR3 is 12 residues long. The germline V gene has CDR1 SQVTM and CDR2 ANQGSEA. The trim removed 6 bases at V and 10 bases at J, leaving 8 bases unmatched.